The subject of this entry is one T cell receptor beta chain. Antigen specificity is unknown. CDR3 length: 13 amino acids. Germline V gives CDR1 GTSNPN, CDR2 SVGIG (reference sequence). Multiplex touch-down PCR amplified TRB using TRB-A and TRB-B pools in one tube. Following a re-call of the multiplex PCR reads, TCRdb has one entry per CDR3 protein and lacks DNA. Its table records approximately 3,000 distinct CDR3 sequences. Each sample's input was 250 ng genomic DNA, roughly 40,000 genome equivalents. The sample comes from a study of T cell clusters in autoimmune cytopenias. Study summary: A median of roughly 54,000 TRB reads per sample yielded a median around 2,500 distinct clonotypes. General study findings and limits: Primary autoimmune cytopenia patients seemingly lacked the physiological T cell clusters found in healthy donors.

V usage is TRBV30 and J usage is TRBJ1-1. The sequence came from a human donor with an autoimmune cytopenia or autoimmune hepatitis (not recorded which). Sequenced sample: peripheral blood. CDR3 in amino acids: CAWSRRTNTEAFF. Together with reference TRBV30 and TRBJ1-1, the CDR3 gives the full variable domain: SQTIHQWPATLVQPVGSPLSLECTVEGTSNPNLYWYRQAAGRGLQLLFYSVGIGQISSEVPQNLSASRPQDRQFILSSKKLLLSDSGFYLCAWSRRTNTEAFFGQGTRLTVV.